One sample yielded the 30 T cell receptor beta chains listed below, sequenced in a study of blood T cells in healthy people across ages. Using a J-beta primer mix together with a sample-barcoded 5' primer, a second PCR was run for roughly 7 to 12 cycles. TCRdb independently ran MiXCR on the 5' RACE reads; one entry per CDR3 protein. The data contain approximately 670,000 distinct CDR3 sequences, over 40% of them seen just once; the ten biggest clones take up 30%. The specimen sequenced was blood. Receptors were obtained from a man of 80 years or more in good health.

This clonotype occurred a few times. The V call is TRBV20-1, the J call TRBJ2-5; D is ambiguous. CDR1 and CDR2 (germline): DFQATT, SNEGSKA (reference sequence). The V end lost 6 bases, the J end lost 5 bases, and 7 bases lay between the germline ends. This CDR3 region has 10 residues. The CDR3 region is CSAALETQYF. In nucleotides, the CDR3 is TGCAGTGCAGCCCTGGAGACCCAGTACTTC.

V is TRBV27 and J is TRBJ1-4, with unresolved D. Germline CDR1 reads MNHEY; CDR2 reads SMNVEV (reference sequence). V shed 0 bases and J shed 8 bases, with 16 bases lying between them. The CDR3 consists of 16 residues. CDR3 sequence (DNA): TGTGCCAGCAGTTTATCGAACGGGGTACTAGGGGAAAAACTGTTTTTT. This gives the protein CASSLSNGVLGEKLFF.

In this sample, this clonotype turned up once. Its ends do not fully match the called genes, so a read error is possible. The V and J genes are TRBV20-1 and TRBJ1-2; D ambiguous. The length of the CDR3 is 12 residues. The germline V gene encodes CDR1 DFQATT and CDR2 SNEGSKA (reference sequence). CDR3 bases: TGCGGTGCCCCCCTGAGGGCCTATGGCTACACCTTC. Its translation is CGAPLRAYGYTF.

For this clonotype: At one end the junction does not follow the germline gene, possibly because of a read error. The genes are TRBV27 and TRBJ2-5, with 9 bases lining up with TRBD1. This CDR3 has 13 amino acids. From germline, CDR1 is MNHEY and CDR2 SMNVEV (reference sequence). This CDR3 reads CAGSRQGGETQYF. The CDR3 region has the DNA TGTGCCGGCAGTCGACAGGGGGGAGAGACCCAGTACTTC.

The gene calls are TRBV10-3 and TRBJ2-3; the match to TRBD2 covers 7 bases. With V trimmed by 8 bases and J by 8 bases, 10 bases remained unmatched. This CDR3 has 13 residues. CDR1 is ENHRY and CDR2 is SYGVKD in the germline V gene. CDR3 region: CAIAGVSAGTQYF. The CDR3 coding sequence is TGTGCCATCGCGGGGGTTAGCGCAGGTACGCAGTATTTT.

This chain uses TRBV7-2 with TRBJ2-1; 11 bases align to TRBD2. J lost 3 bases, V lost 4 bases, and 14 bases had no gene match. In germline, CDR1 is SGHTA, CDR2 FQGNSA. This CDR3 spans 19 amino acids. CDR3 region: CASSYPVQTSGNNYNEQFF. CDR3 nucleotide sequence: TGTGCCAGCAGCTACCCCGTTCAGACTAGCGGGAACAACTACAATGAGCAGTTCTTC.

The V call is TRBV5-6, the J call TRBJ2-7; D possibly uses TRBD1 or TRBD2 (5 bases each). Germline values: CDR1 SGHDT, CDR2 YYEEEE. This CDR3 is 16 amino acids long. V was pared by 4 bases and J by 3 bases, with 20 bases between. The CDR3 sequence: CASSRLQGPGGYEQYF. In DNA, the CDR3 is TGTGCCAGCAGCCGACTGCAGGGTCCCGGAGGCTACGAGCAGTACTTC.

V and J are TRBV6-1 and TRBJ2-4; unclear D gene. Deletions cut 5 bases from V and 13 bases from J, with 24 bases between. The germline V gene encodes CDR1 MNHNS and CDR2 SASEGT. The CDR3 covers 15 residues. The CDR3: CASSSSPYSYNEQYF. The DNA for the CDR3 is TGTGCCAGCAGTAGTAGCCCTTACTCCTACAATGAGCAGTACTTC.

This clonotype was detected ten times or more. The chain joins TRBV12-3 or TRBV12-4 to TRBJ2-5; D uncertain. The V and J ends lost 2 bases and 11 bases respectively, with 12 bases between them. The CDR3 is made up of 12 amino acids. CDR3 amino acids: CASSLRSNEQYF. The DNA of the CDR3 is TGTGCCAGCAGTTTACGTAGTAATGAGCAGTACTTC.

A word on this clonotype: It may be a read error: a sequence one base away is much more abundant. The chain combines TRBV6-5 with TRBJ2-1; TRBD1 or TRBD2 may be the D gene (5 bases each). The CDR3 has 12 residues. Germline V CDR1 and CDR2: MNHEY, SVGAGI. The CDR3 DNA is TGTGCCAGCAGGGGACCATACAATGGGCAGTTCTTC. Its translation is CASRGPYNGQFF.

DNA for the CDR3: TGCAGTGCTAGAGTGTCAGACAGGGATCAGCCCCAGCATTTT. This sequence encodes CSARVSDRDQPQHF. The chain joins TRBV20-1 to TRBJ1-5; TRBD1 matches 7 bases. V was clipped by 1 base and J by 5 bases; unmatched bases: 5. The germline V gene encodes CDR1 DFQATT and CDR2 SNEGSKA (reference sequence). This CDR3 comprises 14 residues.

This clonotype turned up a few times. The chain has TRBV6-2 or TRBV6-3 and TRBJ2-4; TRBD2 matches at 14 bases. The J segment lost 6 bases and the V segment lost 2 bases, leaving 9 bases of the junction unmatched. Germline values: CDR1 MNHEY, CDR2 SVGEGT. The CDR3 has 18 residues. DNA for the CDR3: TGTGCCAGCAGTTACAGACCCTCCGGGACTAGCGGGAGAAACATTCAGTACTTC. Protein sequence: CASSYRPSGTSGRNIQYF.

This rearrangement joins TRBV20-1 to TRBJ2-4, with D maybe TRBD2 (7 bases). The J call may be incorrect, as the DNA end agrees better with TRBJ2-7. Germline loops: CDR1 DFQATT, CDR2 SNEGSKA (reference sequence). The CDR3 extends over 14 amino acids. The CDR3 region has the DNA TGCAGTGCTAGAGACAGGGGACTAATCTACGAGCAGTACTTC. Protein: CSARDRGLIYEQYF.

This chain links TRBV10-1 with TRBJ2-3, with 9 bases fitting TRBD2. Germline assignment: CDR1 WNHNN and CDR2 SYGVQD (reference sequence). Unmatched junction bases numbered 13, after V lost 2 bases and J lost 7 bases. The CDR3 runs to 17 residues. The CDR3 nucleotides read TGCGCCAGCAGTGAGGGGCTAGCGGGGAGGTTGACGAATACGCAGTATTTT. This translates into CASSEGLAGRLTNTQYF.

The chain uses TRBV18 and TRBJ1-6, with D perhaps TRBD1 (5 bases). V shed 5 bases and J shed 0 bases, with 14 bases lying between them. CDR3 length: 17 residues. Per germline, CDR1 KGHSH and CDR2 LQKENI. CDR3 sequence reads: CASSETGPSSYNSPLHF. As DNA, the CDR3 is TGTGCCAGCTCAGAAACGGGGCCGAGCTCCTATAATTCACCCCTCCACTTT.

The genes are TRBV7-2 and TRBJ2-5, with D possibly being TRBD1 or TRBD2 (5 bases each). With 1 base removed from V and 5 bases from J, the gap between germline ends came to 14 bases. The CDR3 is 15 residues long. Germline-derived CDR1 and CDR2 are SGHTA and FQGNSA. The CDR3 DNA reads TGTGCCAGCAGCTTAGTGAGGGGTTTGGGGGAGACCCAGTACTTC. Protein product: CASSLVRGLGETQYF. The complete variable domain, with remaining parts taken from reference TRBV7-2 and TRBJ2-5, reads GAGVSQSPSNKVTEKGKDVELRCDPISGHTALYWYRQSLGQGLEFLIYFQGNSAPDKSGLPSDRFSAERTGGSVSTLTIQRTQQEDSAVYLCASSLVRGLGETQYFGPGTRLLVL.

This chain connects TRBV9 to TRBJ1-2; perhaps TRBD1 as D (6 bases). V lost 3 bases to trimming and J lost 8 bases, with 17 bases between them. The length of the CDR3 is 14 residues. Germline V CDR1 and CDR2: SGDLS, YYNGEE. CDR3 sequence: CASSALPGQNGYTF. The CDR3, as DNA: TGTGCCAGCAGCGCCCTACCCGGACAGAACGGCTACACCTTC. Based on the CDR3 plus reference TRBV9 and TRBJ1-2, the full variable domain is DSGVTQTPKHLITATGQRVTLRCSPRSGDLSVYWYQQSLDQGLQFLIQYYNGEERAKGNILERFSAQQFPDLHSELNLSSLELGDSALYFCASSALPGQNGYTFGSGTRLTVV.

The chain combines TRBV28 with TRBJ2-7, with D possibly TRBD1 on 6 matching bases. V shed 5 bases and J shed 5 bases, with 16 bases lying between them. The CDR3 consists of 14 residues. In germline, CDR1 is MDHEN, CDR2 SYDVKM. CDR3 amino acids: CASSQGQARDEQYF. Here the CDR3 DNA reads TGTGCCAGCAGTCAGGGACAAGCCAGGGACGAGCAGTACTTC.

This clonotype was seen a single time. The chain combines TRBV6-2 or TRBV6-3 with TRBJ2-7; 8 nucleotides match TRBD2. The CDR3 is 13 residues long. Germline V CDR1 and CDR2: MNHEY, SVGEGT. V gave up 6 bases and J gave up 3 bases; unmatched junction bases: 4. The CDR3 reads CASRRGVNYEQYF. The CDR3 nucleotides are TGTGCCAGCAGGCGGGGGGTCAACTACGAGCAGTACTTC.

This chain links TRBV6-5 with TRBJ1-5; D uncertain. V lost 6 bases, J lost 2 bases, and 11 bases lay in between. Germline-derived CDR1 and CDR2 are MNHEY and SVGAGI. The CDR3 is made up of 14 amino acids. CDR3 amino acids: CASSERLGNQPQHF. The CDR3 nucleotides are TGTGCCAGCAGCGAAAGGCTGGGCAATCAGCCCCAGCATTTT.

The chain combines TRBV6-5 with TRBJ2-7; 10 bases line up with TRBD2. Germline V gene sequence: CDR1 MNHEY, CDR2 SVGAGI. J lost 2 bases, V lost 6 bases, and 7 bases had no gene match. The CDR3 runs 15 residues. CDR3 DNA: TGTGCCAGCAGATCGACTAGCGGGTTCCCCTACGAGCAGTACTTC. It codes for CASRSTSGFPYEQYF.

Ten or more counts support this clonotype. At one end the junction does not follow the germline gene, possibly because of a read error. This chain joins TRBV4-2 and TRBJ2-1; weak D call: TRBD2 (6 bases). Germline V CDR1 and CDR2: LGHNA, YNFKEQ. This CDR3 is 15 amino acids long. CDR3 residues: CASSKEGLYGNEQFF. The CDR3 nucleotides are TGTGCCAGCAGCAAAGAGGGACTCTACGGGAATGAGCAGTTCTTC.

V is TRBV15 and J is TRBJ2-3, with D possibly matching TRBD1 (5 bases). This CDR3 is 14 amino acids long. Germline CDR1 reads LNHNV; CDR2 reads YYDKDF (reference sequence). V gave up 4 bases and J gave up 3 bases, with 11 bases separating them. The CDR3 DNA is TGTGCCACCAGCACCCCCAGGGAAACAGATACGCAGTATTTT. This sequence encodes CATSTPRETDTQYF.

This chain links TRBV28 with TRBJ2-5; 11 bases fit TRBD2. The ends lost 6 bases at V and 5 bases at J; junction bases unmatched: 17. CDR1 MDHEN and CDR2 SYDVKM come from the germline V gene. The CDR3 is made up of 18 amino acids. The CDR3, as DNA: TGTGCCAGCAGCCGCCCTGGGACTAGCGGAGGTCTCAAGGAGACCCAGTACTTC. This codes for CASSRPGTSGGLKETQYF.

This clonotype has just a few counts. The V call is TRBV7-9, the J call TRBJ2-3; D might be TRBD2 (6 bases). The V gene lost 5 bases and the J gene lost 1 base, with 13 bases spanning the gap. Germline V gene data show CDR1 as SEHNR and CDR2 as FQNEAQ (reference sequence). The CDR3 loop spans 15 amino acids. CDR3 sequence reads: CASSPTGLRTDTQYF. As DNA, the CDR3 is TGTGCCAGCAGCCCGACGGGACTTCGCACAGATACGCAGTATTTT.

The chain joins TRBV7-2 to TRBJ2-3, with 10 bases matching TRBD2. This CDR3 comprises 17 residues. Trimming took 5 bases from V and 0 from J; bases not matched to a gene: 8. Germline V gives CDR1 SGHTA, CDR2 FQGNSA. The DNA of the CDR3 is TGTGCCAGCAGCCCACAACTAGCGGGGATGAGCACAGATACGCAGTATTTT. Protein: CASSPQLAGMSTDTQYF.

This clonotype has a handful of counts. The chain recombines TRBV10-2 with TRBJ2-4; 10 bases map to TRBD1. This CDR3 has 20 residues. With 0 bases clipped from V and 0 bases from J, the junction kept 11 bases outside the gene matches. Germline CDR1 and CDR2: WSHSY and SAAADI. The CDR3 region has the DNA TGCGCCAGCAGTGAGTCCTCTGGGGACAGGGGACGAGGAGCCAAAAACATTCAGTACTTC. Translated: CASSESSGDRGRGAKNIQYF.

This clonotype was seen only once. The V call is TRBV5-1, the J call TRBJ1-2; D uncertain. Trimming took off 0 bases at V and 0 bases at J, with 9 bases between the two ends. CDR1 SGHRS and CDR2 YFSETQ come from the germline V gene. CDR3 length: 15 residues. The CDR3 DNA sequence: TGCGCCAGCAGCTTGGAGGCACAGACTAACTATGGCTACACCTTC. Translation gives CASSLEAQTNYGYTF.

With respect to this clonotype: A much larger clone sits a single nucleotide away, making a read error possible. The V gene is TRBV3-1, the J gene TRBJ2-1; TRBD2 matches 10 bases. Germline CDR1 is LGHDT and CDR2 is YNNKEL (reference sequence). Trimming cost V 4 bases and J 5 bases; bases outside gene matches: 5. The CDR3 covers 15 residues. The CDR3 sequence: CASSRGLASNNEQFF. The CDR3 DNA follows: TGTGCCAGCAGCCGGGGACTAGCGTCCAACAATGAGCAGTTCTTC.

The chain couples TRBV11-2 to TRBJ1-1; D possibly corresponds to TRBD1 (5 bases). The ends were cut back, 4 bases at V and 6 bases at J, with 15 bases in the middle. The CDR3 runs to 14 residues. The germline gives CDR1 SGHAT, CDR2 FQNNGV. CDR3 DNA sequence: TGTGCCAGCAGCTCGAGCGTACGGGACGCTGAAGCTTTCTTT. Translating it yields CASSSSVRDAEAFF.